This TCR beta chain was sequenced in a study of CD8 T cells in Susac syndrome. Random hexamers were used to reverse transcribe 0.5 to 1 ug of RNA. The method of amplification for TCR beta CDR3 was immunoSEQ multiplex PCR, covering 54 Vbeta and 13 Jbeta. One entry per CDR3 protein, called by TCRdb with MiXCR from the immunoSEQ multiplex PCR reads. The repertoire includes around 140,000 distinct CDR3 sequences, roughly 80% of them detected once, and approximately 0.51% sits in the top ten. From blood CD8+ and CD4+ T cells, the TCR beta chain was sequenced. Control patients had untreated stable or active relapsing-remitting multiple sclerosis by revised McDonald criteria. V was cut by 2 bases and J by 8 bases, with 12 bases left in between. The length of the CDR3 is 13 residues. Per the germline V gene, CDR1 is MGHRA and CDR2 is YSYEKL.

The V gene is TRBV4-1, the J gene TRBJ1-1; no reliable D call. The receptor was derived from a human donor with multiple sclerosis. Input material: CD8+ T cells from PBMCs. In nucleotides, the CDR3 is TGCGCCAGCAGCCAAAAGAGTCCCCCGGAAGCTTTCTTT. This encodes CASSQKSPPEAFF.